These T cell receptor beta chains were read from a single sample in a study of PD-1 blockade in classical Hodgkin lymphoma. TCRdb's copy holds only in-frame clones and misses some; the assay was immunoSEQ multiplex PCR. The sample has 5,500 to 8,000 clones, almost 85% seen once. This specimen consisted of peripheral blood mononuclear cells (PBMCs), obtained at baseline. All receptors derive from a human donor with classical Hodgkin lymphoma. CDR3s include the opening cysteine and the closing phenylalanine or tryptophan. The order of the fields is V gene, D gene, J gene, clone size, CDR3 DNA, CDR3 protein. D genes are given only for firm matches. Only some rows state a clone size, as once, few, many or a class for expanded clones.

v_gene: TRBV5-1; d_gene: -; j_gene: TRBJ1-5; abundance: -; CDR3nt: TGCGCCAGCACCCCAAAAGGGAATCAGCCCCAGCATTTT; CDR3aa: CASTPKGNQPQHF
v_gene: TRBV19; d_gene: -; j_gene: TRBJ1-5; abundance: -; CDR3nt: TGTGCCAGTAGTCCCCGGACGGCAGGAGGAAGCAATCAGCCCCAGCATTTT; CDR3aa: CASSPRTAGGSNQPQHF
v_gene: TRBV14; d_gene: -; j_gene: TRBJ2-2; abundance: once; CDR3nt: TGTGCCAGCAGCCAAGTTCCAGGCCGTACCGGGGAGCTGTTTTTT; CDR3aa: CASSQVPGRTGELFF
v_gene: TRBV27; d_gene: -; j_gene: TRBJ1-2; abundance: -; CDR3nt: TGTGCCAGCAGTCGTTGGTATGGCTACACCTTC; CDR3aa: CASSRWYGYTF
v_gene: TRBV28; d_gene: TRBD1; j_gene: TRBJ1-2; abundance: -; CDR3nt: TGTGCCAGCAGGTCTACAGGGGACTATGGCTACACCTTC; CDR3aa: CASRSTGDYGYTF
v_gene: TRBV27; d_gene: TRBD2; j_gene: TRBJ2-1; abundance: -; CDR3nt: TGTGCCAGCAGTTTCGCTAGCGGGAGATACAATGAGCAGTTCTTC; CDR3aa: CASSFASGRYNEQFF
v_gene: TRBV7-2; d_gene: -; j_gene: TRBJ1-5; abundance: -; CDR3nt: TGTGCCAGCAGCTTAGTCGCAGATAGCAATCAGCCCCAGCATTTT; CDR3aa: CASSLVADSNQPQHF
v_gene: TRBV2; d_gene: -; j_gene: TRBJ1-2; abundance: -; CDR3nt: TGTGCCAGCAGGAGACTTAACTATGGCTACACCTTC; CDR3aa: CASRRLNYGYTF
v_gene: TRBV5-1; d_gene: -; j_gene: TRBJ2-7; abundance: -; CDR3nt: TGCGCCAGCAGAATCTGGGACACCTCCTACGAGCAGTACTTC; CDR3aa: CASRIWDTSYEQYF
v_gene: TRBV15; d_gene: TRBD1; j_gene: TRBJ2-5; abundance: medium-sized; CDR3nt: TGTGCCACCAGCACTTCACCGGGACAGGGCTCCCAAGAGACCCAGTACTTC; CDR3aa: CATSTSPGQGSQETQYF
v_gene: TRBV30; d_gene: -; j_gene: TRBJ2-7; abundance: -; CDR3nt: TGTGCCTGGAGGGGAACCGGACTGGTGGAAGACTACGAGCAGTACTTC; CDR3aa: CAWRGTGLVEDYEQYF
v_gene: TRBV18; d_gene: -; j_gene: TRBJ2-4; abundance: -; CDR3nt: TGTGCCAGCTCACCCGACCTCCTACAGGTGAAGGGGAACATTCAGTACTTC; CDR3aa: CASSPDLLQVKGNIQYF
v_gene: TRBV29-1; d_gene: TRBD2; j_gene: TRBJ2-1; abundance: -; CDR3nt: TGCAGCGTTGCCGTAGCGGGAGTCTTCTACTCCTACAATGAGCAGTTCTTC; CDR3aa: CSVAVAGVFYSYNEQFF
v_gene: TRBV27; d_gene: TRBD1; j_gene: TRBJ1-6; abundance: -; CDR3nt: TGTGCCAGCAGTTTCCGGACAGGGGGGTCACCCCTCCACTTT; CDR3aa: CASSFRTGGSPLHF
v_gene: TRBV9; d_gene: TRBD1; j_gene: TRBJ2-1; abundance: once; CDR3nt: TGTGCCAGCAGCACTTCCGGGACAGGGACTGGGAATGAGCAGTTCTTC; CDR3aa: CASSTSGTGTGNEQFF
v_gene: TRBV30; d_gene: TRBD2; j_gene: TRBJ2-2; abundance: -; CDR3nt: TGTGCCTGTTATTTAGCGGGAGGGAGCACCGGGGAGCTGTTTTTT; CDR3aa: CACYLAGGSTGELFF
v_gene: TRBV29-1; d_gene: -; j_gene: TRBJ2-7; abundance: once; CDR3nt: TGCAGCGTTGTAAGAGGACCCTACGAGCAGTACTTC; CDR3aa: CSVVRGPYEQYF
v_gene: TRBV11-2; d_gene: -; j_gene: TRBJ2-3; abundance: -; CDR3nt: TGTGCCAGCAGCTTAGATTCGGCGGGCACAGATACGCAGTATTTT; CDR3aa: CASSLDSAGTDTQYF
v_gene: TRBV11-3; d_gene: -; j_gene: TRBJ2-2; abundance: once; CDR3nt: TGTGCCAGCAGCTCCCGGGACTCCTGGAACACCGGGGAGCTGTTTTTT; CDR3aa: CASSSRDSWNTGELFF
v_gene: TRBV6-1; d_gene: TRBD2; j_gene: TRBJ2-7; abundance: -; CDR3nt: TGTGCCACCAAACCCGGGACTAGCCCCTACGAGCAGTACTTC; CDR3aa: CATKPGTSPYEQYF
v_gene: TRBV29-1; d_gene: TRBD1; j_gene: TRBJ2-1; abundance: -; CDR3nt: TGCAGCGTTGAAGATCCGGGGACAGGGGTTAATGAGCAGTTCTTC; CDR3aa: CSVEDPGTGVNEQFF
v_gene: TRBV29-1; d_gene: -; j_gene: TRBJ1-1; abundance: -; CDR3nt: TGCAGCGTTGACGGGCGGCAGATGAACACTGAAGCTTTCTTT; CDR3aa: CSVDGRQMNTEAFF
v_gene: TRBV29-1; d_gene: -; j_gene: TRBJ2-5; abundance: -; CDR3nt: TGCAGCGTTGAATCCGGACTCCTTCAAGAGACCCAGTACTTC; CDR3aa: CSVESGLLQETQYF
v_gene: TRBV5-8; d_gene: TRBD2; j_gene: TRBJ2-7; abundance: -; CDR3nt: TGTGCCAGCAGCTTGACGGGGGGCGAGCAGTACTTC; CDR3aa: CASSLTGGEQYF
v_gene: TRBV4-2; d_gene: TRBD2; j_gene: TRBJ2-7; abundance: -; CDR3nt: TGTGCCAGCAGCCGAACTAGCGGGAGCTACGAGCAGTACTTC; CDR3aa: CASSRTSGSYEQYF
v_gene: TRBV15; d_gene: TRBD1; j_gene: TRBJ2-7; abundance: -; CDR3nt: TGTGCCACCAGCAGTGGACAGGGGGCCTACGAGCAGTACTTC; CDR3aa: CATSSGQGAYEQYF
v_gene: TRBV9; d_gene: -; j_gene: TRBJ2-2; abundance: -; CDR3nt: TGTGCCAGCAGCGTACCCGTGACCGCGAACACCGGGGAGCTGTTTTTT; CDR3aa: CASSVPVTANTGELFF
v_gene: TRBV6-6; d_gene: -; j_gene: TRBJ1-2; abundance: -; CDR3nt: TGTGCCAGCAGCCTCCATCCAACTAACTATGGCTACACCTTC; CDR3aa: CASSLHPTNYGYTF
v_gene: TRBV5-1; d_gene: TRBD1; j_gene: TRBJ2-7; abundance: -; CDR3nt: TGCGCCAGCAGCCCGGGACAGACCCTTTGGGAGCAGTACTTC; CDR3aa: CASSPGQTLWEQYF
v_gene: TRBV6-6; d_gene: TRBD1; j_gene: TRBJ2-5; abundance: -; CDR3nt: TGTGCCAGCAGTCCACGACAGGGTCTCCCCCAAGAGACCCAGTACTTC; CDR3aa: CASSPRQGLPQETQYF
v_gene: TRBV6-4; d_gene: -; j_gene: TRBJ2-2; abundance: -; CDR3nt: TGTGCCAGCAGTGACGACCCCGGGACCGGGGAGCTGTTTTTT; CDR3aa: CASSDDPGTGELFF
v_gene: TRBV7-9; d_gene: TRBD1; j_gene: TRBJ2-2; abundance: -; CDR3nt: TGTGCCAGCAGCTTTGGGGACAGGGGGCCCGGGGAGCTGTTTTTT; CDR3aa: CASSFGDRGPGELFF
v_gene: TRBV15; d_gene: -; j_gene: TRBJ2-5; abundance: medium-sized; CDR3nt: TGTGCCACCAGTTGGTTTGGGGGAGAGACCCAGTACTTC; CDR3aa: CATSWFGGETQYF
v_gene: TRBV7-8; d_gene: -; j_gene: TRBJ2-7; abundance: -; CDR3nt: TGTGCCAGCAGCTTGAGATCCGGGTACTACGAGCAGTACTTC; CDR3aa: CASSLRSGYYEQYF
v_gene: TRBV9; d_gene: -; j_gene: TRBJ1-1; abundance: -; CDR3nt: TGTGCCAGCAGCGTAGAGCCGGGTATGGACACTGAAGCTTTCTTT; CDR3aa: CASSVEPGMDTEAFF
v_gene: TRBV4-2; d_gene: -; j_gene: TRBJ1-5; abundance: -; CDR3nt: TGTGCCAGCAGCCAGGGAAGCGCTAGGAGCAATCAGCCCCAGCATTTT; CDR3aa: CASSQGSARSNQPQHF
v_gene: TRBV5-8; d_gene: TRBD1; j_gene: TRBJ1-2; abundance: -; CDR3nt: TGTGCCAGCAGCTTCATCGGGGACAGGCGACTTTCTAACTATGGCTACACCTTC; CDR3aa: CASSFIGDRRLSNYGYTF
v_gene: TRBV18; d_gene: TRBD2; j_gene: TRBJ2-1; abundance: few; CDR3nt: TGTGCCAGCTCACCAGCCCGACTAGCTAAGTCCTACAATGAGCAGTTCTTC; CDR3aa: CASSPARLAKSYNEQFF